The text below deals with one T cell receptor beta chain. This receptor's antigen is unknown. Within one base of it there is no much larger clone, and no base qualities were kept. Ficoll-Paque density gradient centrifugation was used to isolate PBMCs. Reads for this sample came from an Illumina NovaSeq 6000. Using 5'RACE with constant-segment primers, TCRalpha and TCRbeta cDNA libraries were constructed, with sample barcodes and unique molecular identifiers added in the process. Trizol reagent was used to extract RNA from every sample. Amplification of the libraries took two PCR steps, and the second step added a second sample barcode plus Illumina TruSeq adapters. Libraries were sequenced on an Illumina NovaSeq with 2 x 150 bp paired-end reads. In the source study's methods: Reads were demultiplexed and collapsed into UMI-guided consensus sequences with migec v1.2.7. With mixcr v2.1.11, UMI consensuses were aligned to TRA and TRB V and J templates and assembled into clonotypes. A clonotype was counted as expanded or contracted only when both edgeR and NoisET called the clonotype significant, with the noise models trained on biological replicates. For edgeR calls, a false discovery rate-adjusted p below 0.01 and a log2 fold-change threshold of 1 were applied. As an exploratory analysis of dynamics, PCA with hierarchical clustering was applied to max-normalized trajectories of the 1000 most abundant clonotypes. Each responding clone was given a CD4 or CD8 phenotype based on the CD4+ and CD8+ repertoires, which had been sequenced separately. TCRdb reanalyzed the raw reads on its own, using fastp at Q25 for trimming and MiXCR for clone calling, and kept in-frame beta chains. Here each entry gathers all rows of one CDR3 protein and keeps the most common genes and DNA. The V and J calls were determined by TCRdb, not by the authors. Recorded for this sample are 200,000 to 300,000 distinct CDR3 sequences; approximately 15% of them occurred a single time. More than 20% of the sample is taken by the ten largest.

This sample was included in a study of T-cell memory formation after mild COVID-19 (dated by TCRdb to the early 2020s). At the level of the whole study: TCR sequence clusters from the two donors were found to be largely donor specific. T-cell clones expanding and contracting after mild COVID-19 in two donors were tracked by longitudinal TCRalpha and TCRbeta repertoire sequencing. The cohort was made up of two young adult volunteers, one female and one male, who were previously healthy.

On the study overall, not on this receptor specifically: Balanced CD4/CD8 phenotypes were observed for clones contracting from day 15 to 85, whereas a bias towards CD4+ was observed for a second wave of clones expanding from day 15 to 37. Some responding clones were detected in pre-infection memory, suggesting pre-existing cross-reactive memory T cells joined the SARS-CoV-2 response. SARS-CoV-2 specificity of the second-wave clones peaking on day 37 was not confirmed. The study included only a couple of mild cases, and larger cohorts that include severe cases with pre-infection samples were judged to be necessary. Contracting CD4+ clones were located mainly in the CM and EM memory subsets, whereas CD8+ clones were found to be enriched in EMRA.

After removal of 5 bases from V and 1 base from J, the junction retains 13 bases not matched to a gene. From the cysteine through the phenylalanine, the CDR3 covers 17 amino acids. Only the CDR3 DNA is retained, 51 bases long and in frame from the first base. The clonotype originates from a man aged 18-30 years who had mild COVID-19 (a few samples of this study predate the infection). The sample titles of this study are shuffled in the database, so cell type and time point are left out; the donor was told from shared clones. The V gene is TRBV12-3 or TRBV12-4 and the J gene is TRBJ1-1; 7 central nucleotides agree with TRBD1. Sequenced sample: PBMCs or a T cell subset sorted from them (not recorded which). The DNA is as follows: TGTGCCAGCAGTACAGGGGCCATCCGCGAGAGGAACACTGAAGCTTTCTTT. It specifies CASSTGAIRERNTEAFF.